A selection of T cell receptor beta chains follows, all from one sample in a study of spatial heterogeneity in lung cancer. TCRdb reprocessed the 5' RACE reads with MiXCR, giving one entry per CDR3 protein. The sample records 60,000 to 75,000 distinct CDR3 sequences, under 7.5% being singletons. Sequences were derived from PBMCs, sampled at surgery. All receptors come from a female donor with early-stage non-small cell lung cancer. The conserved cysteine and the conserved F or W are not part of the CDR3 here.

j_call v_call cdr3_aa
TRBJ1-2 TRBV20-1 SARAGVDYGYT
TRBJ1-2 TRBV15 ATSTMDRPPYGYT
TRBJ2-1 TRBV10-3 AITRLAGEEGEQF
TRBJ2-1 TRBV24-1 ATASSTGLNEQF
TRBJ2-2 TRBV5-1 ASSEGLFTGELF
TRBJ2-1 TRBV20-1 SASSSGRLFYNEQF
TRBJ1-2 TRBV20-1 SARGPGQGNYGYT
TRBJ1-1 TRBV29-1 SVTGGRTEAF
TRBJ2-2 TRBV28 ATRGVRGGELF
TRBJ2-5 TRBV5-1 ASSLGQRASQETQY
TRBJ1-5 TRBV20-1 SARLVGGDESPNQPQH
TRBJ1-1 TRBV27 ASSPGTMNTEAF
TRBJ1-2 TRBV20-1 SAWTGSSGYT
TRBJ2-3 TRBV14 ASSQDEAGAATDTQY
TRBJ2-3 TRBV2 ASRGGTQY
TRBJ1-1 TRBV5-6 ASSPTGVDTEAF